Given below is one TCR beta chain in context. As yet, its antigen is unknown. This sample is drawn from a study of STAT5B mutations in CD4+ large granular lymphocyte leukemia. Study results and limitations: Patient CD4-sorted repertoires looked more clonal than healthy CD4+ repertoires, even without putative leukemic clones. TRBV06-family usage was enriched in top patient clones (8/27) versus controls (2/35). Main leukemic clonotypes were patient-specific, but 20% to 25% appeared at low frequency elsewhere.

After removal of 3 bases from V and 2 bases from J, the junction contained 16 bases not matched to a gene. Germline loops: CDR1 LNHNV, CDR2 YYDKDF (reference sequence). The CDR3 extends over 19 amino acids. Original processing methods: Productive clonotypes were detectable down to 2.59 x 10-5 frequency. The protocol was immunoSEQ multiplex PCR, while the TCRdb copy is restricted to in-frame clones and leaves out a portion. The D gene and trimming were derived from the DNA, and the V and J assignments and clone size from that table. The sample lists 25,000 to 35,000 clones; around 84% were seen once. The TCR was taken from a human donor in good health. The sequencing sample was made of CD4+ T cells from blood buffy coats. This chain connects TRBV15 to TRBJ2-3; 8 bases are shared with TRBD2. Here the CDR3 reads CATSRGVVGTGGPTDTQYF. The CDR3 nucleotides read TGTGCCACCAGCAGGGGAGTCGTTGGTACGGGGGGGCCCACAGATACGCAGTATTTT.